The rows below give T cell receptor beta chains drawn from one sample of a study of CD8 T cells in Susac syndrome. TCRdb called the immunoSEQ multiplex PCR reads again in MiXCR, with one record for every CDR3 protein. This table has about 160,000 distinct CDR3 sequences, approximately 94% appearing once. The sample was CD4+ T cells from PBMCs. These receptors originate from a human donor with multiple sclerosis. The CDR3 runs from the conserved cysteine through the conserved F or W. Fields, in order: J gene, V gene, D gene, clone size, CDR3 DNA, CDR3 protein. A D gene is named only where the DNA matches it firmly. Only part of the rows carry a size: once, few, many, or a class if the clone is expanded.

TRBJ2-2 | TRBV15 | - | once | TGTGCCACCAGCAGCACAGGGATGGACACCGGGGAGCTGTTTTTT | CATSSTGMDTGELFF
TRBJ1-1 | TRBV10-2 | - | - | TGCGCCAGCAGTGAAGGCAGGGTAGCTGAAGCTTTCTTT | CASSEGRVAEAFF
TRBJ1-1 | TRBV29-1 | TRBD1 | once | TGCAGCGGTAGACAGGGGGCGCGCACTGAAGCTTTCTTT | CSGRQGARTEAFF
TRBJ2-1 | TRBV2 | - | - | TGTGCCAGCAGTGGTGACGGGTCTGGGAATGAGCAGTTCTTC | CASSGDGSGNEQFF
TRBJ2-3 | TRBV20-1 | - | - | TGCAGTGCTAGACTAGGTGGCTCCACAGATACGCAGTATTTT | CSARLGGSTDTQYF
TRBJ2-7 | TRBV5-1 | - | - | TGCGCCAGCAGCTTGCAGGAGAGATACGAGCAGTACTTC | CASSLQERYEQYF
TRBJ1-4 | TRBV7-8 | TRBD1 | - | TGTGCCAGCAGCTTAACAGGGGTTAATGAAAAACTGTTTTTT | CASSLTGVNEKLFF
TRBJ1-2 | TRBV10-2 | - | - | TGCGCCAGCAAAACCGGGCAGTCTACCACCTATGGCTACACCTTC | CASKTGQSTTYGYTF
TRBJ1-5 | TRBV4-1 | - | - | TGCGCCAGCAGCCAAGTAGGCACAGGGAGCAATCAGCCCCAGCATTTT | CASSQVGTGSNQPQHF
TRBJ2-1 | TRBV30 | TRBD2 | - | TGTGCCTGGAGTGTAGGGCTAGCGGACGAGCAGTTCTTC | CAWSVGLADEQFF
TRBJ2-6 | TRBV24-1 | - | - | TGTGCCACCAGGCCAGCTGGGGCCAACGTCCTGACTTTC | CATRPAGANVLTF